A single T cell receptor beta chain is shown here with its context. Its target is unknown. The CDR3 covers 12 residues. Germline lookup yields CDR1 MDHEN and CDR2 SYDVKM. Deletions cut 3 bases from V and 5 bases from J, with 8 bases between. These data come from a study of Ad26.COV2.S vaccination and SARS-CoV-2 variants. Looking at the study overall: Once or twice, 56 days apart, Ad26.COV2.S was delivered intramuscularly. Whole-study results and caveats: TCR breadth and depth estimates may have understated total T cell responses.

Repertoires were generated with immunoSEQ multiplex PCR, while TCRdb's copy carries only in-frame clones and drops some. The table shows hundreds of thousands of clones, with 88% occurring only once. Treatment meaning: 15 to 20 received Ad26.COV2.S at low or high dose, single or two shots; several received placebo; per-sample allocation not given. Sampling took place 63 days after the first vaccine or placebo injection. What was given as vaccine was an Ad26 vector encoding Wuhan-strain SARS-CoV-2 spike. The receptor was derived from a person between 18 and 65 years old who received the Ad26.COV2.S COVID-19 vaccine or a placebo. The material was peripheral blood, obtained in a trial of Ad26.COV2.S vaccine versus placebo. The V and J genes are TRBV28 and TRBJ2-7; D is uncertain. As DNA, the CDR3 is TGTGCCAGCAGTTTGGAAGTGGACGAGCAGTACTTC. This encodes CASSLEVDEQYF.